Following are 30 T cell receptor beta chains from one sample sequenced in a study of Graves' ophthalmopathy and Graves' hyperthyroidism. Transcripts of RNA were the source for amplifying TCR beta CDR3 regions. First-round RT-PCR relied on HTBI primers, and a second-round multiplex PCR came next. Using its own MiXCR run on the multiplex PCR reads, TCRdb lists one record per CDR3 protein. In the table there are about 620,000 distinct CDR3 sequences, 22% of which are singletons. Sample: peripheral blood. These receptors came from a woman younger than 30 with stable Graves' hyperthyroidism. Some clones in this sample may be carry-over from other donors' samples.

In its sample, this clonotype was seen a few times. Mismatch with germline at one junction end may stem from a read error. The J gene is TRBJ1-1, the V gene TRBV11-1, with D unresolved. The CDR3 is 14 residues long. CDR1 is SGHAT and CDR2 is FQDESV in the germline V gene (reference sequence). The CDR3 spells CASSPPEARVEVFF. In nucleotides, the CDR3 is TGTGCCAGCAGCCCCCCTGAGGCCCGGGTTGAAGTTTTCTTT.

The V gene is TRBV5-8, the J gene TRBJ2-5; D remains ambiguous. V dropped 4 bases and J dropped 1 base, with 20 bases sitting between them. CDR3 length: 17 residues. Germline CDR1 reads SGHTS; CDR2 reads YDEGEE. The chain's CDR3 is CASSRVALPFFQETQYF. As DNA, the CDR3 is TGTGCCAGCAGCCGGGTTGCGTTACCCTTCTTCCAAGAGACCCAGTACTTC.

Ten or more counts support this clonotype. The V gene is TRBV11-2, the J gene TRBJ1-6; TRBD1 aligns across 7 bases. The CDR3 has 13 residues. Looked up from germline, CDR1 is SGHAT and CDR2 is FQNNGV. With 3 bases clipped from V and 11 bases from J, the junction kept 4 bases outside the gene matches. This chain's CDR3 is CASSLGTAAPLHF. The DNA of the CDR3 is TGTGCCAGCAGCTTGGGGACAGCGGCACCCCTCCACTTT.

This clonotype has a handful of counts. The V and J genes are TRBV20-1 and TRBJ2-5, with TRBD1 as a possible D gene (6 bases). CDR1 is DFQATT and CDR2 is SNEGSKA in the germline V gene (reference sequence). The V end lost 0 bases, the J end lost 4 bases, and 12 bases lay between the germline ends. This CDR3 is built from 14 residues. CDR3 in DNA: TGCAGTGCTAGAGATTTCCAGGGGCGAGAGACCCAGTACTTC. This gives the protein CSARDFQGRETQYF.

The chain couples TRBV12-3 or TRBV12-4 to TRBJ1-5, with D perhaps matching TRBD1 (5 bases). CDR3 size: 16 residues. Trimming pared 2 bases from V and 7 bases from J, leaving 18 bases between. CDR3 sequence reads: CASSLRIQGRGQPQHF. The DNA for the CDR3 is TGTGCCAGCAGTTTAAGGATCCAGGGAAGAGGCCAGCCCCAGCATTTT.

The genes are TRBV9 and TRBJ1-1; possibly TRBD1 for D (5 bases). The CDR3 contains 16 residues. Between the trimmed V and J ends, which lost 0 bases and 0 bases, there was a span of 12 bases. The V gene's germline CDR1 is SGDLS and CDR2 YYNGEE. Written as DNA, the CDR3 is TGTGCCAGCAGCGTAGGGAATGTGGGACTGAACACTGAAGCTTTCTTT. This translates into CASSVGNVGLNTEAFF. Combining the CDR3 with reference TRBV9 and TRBJ1-1 gives the whole variable domain DSGVTQTPKHLITATGQRVTLRCSPRSGDLSVYWYQQSLDQGLQFLIQYYNGEERAKGNILERFSAQQFPDLHSELNLSSLELGDSALYFCASSVGNVGLNTEAFFGQGTRLTVV.

This clonotype was detected ten times or more. The chain combines TRBV29-1 with TRBJ2-7, with 8 nucleotides matching TRBD1. Trimming cost V 0 bases and J 6 bases; bases outside gene matches: 19. The CDR3 contains 18 residues. Germline V CDR1 and CDR2: SQVTM, ANQGSEA. The CDR3 DNA reads as TGCAGCGTTGAAGATCTGGGCAGGGGGCCCCGGGGAGTGTTCGAGCAGTACTTC. It translates to CSVEDLGRGPRGVFEQYF.

The chain couples TRBV20-1 to TRBJ2-2, with a tentative D call TRBD1 (5 bases). This CDR3 region has 17 residues. V dropped 1 base and J dropped 4 bases, with 19 bases sitting between them. CDR1 is DFQATT and CDR2 is SNEGSKA in the germline V gene (reference sequence). For the CDR3, the DNA is TGCAGTGCTAGAGGCGACAGAAGTCCTCGGGTCACCGGGGAGCTGTTTTTT. It translates to CSARGDRSPRVTGELFF.

The CDR3 here is CATSRDRDDEQYF. CDR3 sequence (DNA): TGTGCCACCAGTAGGGACAGGGATGACGAGCAGTACTTC. The V call is TRBV24-1, the J call TRBJ2-7; 9 positions match TRBD1. Trimming at V came to 6 bases and at J to 5 bases, leaving 4 bases not matched to a gene. The CDR3 is 13 amino acids. Germline V gene lookup returns CDR1 KGHDR and CDR2 SFDVKD.

This clonotype has ten or more counts. The CDR3 nucleotides read TGTGCCAGCACCCCGGACGGACAGAGCTATAATTCACCCCTCCACTTT. Translated: CASTPDGQSYNSPLHF. This chain joins TRBV27 and TRBJ1-6; D is possibly TRBD1 (6 bases). Germline V CDR1 and CDR2: MNHEY, SMNVEV (reference sequence). V lost 7 bases and J lost 3, with 16 bases in between. The length of the CDR3 is 16 residues.

J is TRBJ1-1 and V is TRBV6-2 or TRBV6-3; D call uncertain. The CDR3 has 18 amino acids. Germline-derived CDR1 and CDR2 are MNHEY and SVGEGT. V was pared by 3 bases and J by 1 base, with 21 bases between. The CDR3 reads CASSYRLWAEQKNTEAFF. The CDR3 DNA follows: TGTGCCAGCAGTTATAGGCTTTGGGCAGAGCAGAAGAACACTGAAGCTTTCTTT.

The sample holds a few counts of this clonotype. In nucleotides, the CDR3 is TGTGCCAGTAGTATAGTCAGCAGGAACTATGGCTACACCTTC. It translates to CASSIVSRNYGYTF. The chain is built from TRBV19 and TRBJ1-2; D not resolved. V dropped 1 base and J dropped 2 bases, with 8 bases sitting between them. The CDR3 length is 14 residues. Germline CDR1 is LNHDA and CDR2 is SQIVND (reference sequence).

This chain joins TRBV28 and TRBJ1-5; 11 bases are a match to TRBD1. The germline gives CDR1 MDHEN, CDR2 SYDVKM. CDR3 length: 16 residues. Losses at the gene ends were 4 bases for V and 4 bases for J; bases not matched to a gene: 6. The CDR3 protein is CASSSPGQGVNQPQHF. CDR3 sequence (DNA): TGTGCCAGCAGTTCCCCGGGACAGGGGGTGAATCAGCCCCAGCATTTT.

The chain combines TRBV24-1 with TRBJ1-2; D call uncertain. Trimming cost V 4 bases and J 8 bases, with 13 bases left between them. Per germline, CDR1 KGHDR and CDR2 SFDVKD. This CDR3 spans 13 amino acids. DNA of the CDR3: TGTGCCACCAGTGACTCGACGTCCTTCGGCTACACCTTC. This gives the protein CATSDSTSFGYTF.

This clonotype occurred many times. This chain links TRBV2 with TRBJ1-2; D ambiguous. Germline lookup yields CDR1 SNHLY and CDR2 FYNNEI. The ends were cut back, 7 bases at V and 0 bases at J, with 6 bases in the middle. The CDR3 runs 12 residues. Written as DNA, the CDR3 is TGTGCCAGCATGAAGGCTAACTATGGCTACACCTTC. It encodes CASMKANYGYTF.

V and J are TRBV12-3 or TRBV12-4 and TRBJ1-1, with D unresolved. V was trimmed by 4 bases and J by 5 bases, leaving 14 bases between them. The CDR3 is made up of 14 amino acids. As DNA, the CDR3 is TGTGCCAGCAGTTCCCCACTCAGCGGAACTGAAGCTTTCTTT. It codes for CASSSPLSGTEAFF.

This clonotype occurred many times. This sequence joins TRBV27 and TRBJ2-6, with D unresolved. The germline CDR1 and CDR2 sequences are MNHEY and SMNVEV (reference sequence). Trimming stripped 6 bases from V and 0 bases from J, with 6 bases between. This CDR3 spans 14 amino acids. The CDR3 DNA sequence: TGTGCCAGCAGGGAAAACTCTGGGGCCAACGTCCTGACTTTC. Protein product: CASRENSGANVLTF.

At least ten counts were recorded for this clonotype. The CDR3 reads CAWSRGFGNQPQHF. CDR3 nucleotide sequence: TGTGCCTGGAGTAGGGGGTTCGGCAATCAGCCCCAGCATTTT. The V call is TRBV30, the J call TRBJ1-5, with TRBD1 as a possible D gene (6 bases). Trimming cost V 2 bases and J 2 bases, with 10 bases left between them. In germline, CDR1 is GTSNPN, CDR2 SVGIG (reference sequence). The CDR3 has 14 amino acids.

This clonotype was picked up many times. J is TRBJ2-7 and V is TRBV10-3; 8 bases are shared with TRBD1. Germline V CDR1 and CDR2: ENHRY, SYGVKD. CDR3 length: 16 amino acids. V gave up 6 bases and J gave up 6 bases; unmatched junction bases: 16. DNA for the CDR3: TGTGCCATCAGCTTTGGGCCCGGGACAGGAGGCTCCGAGCAGTACTTC. Translated, it gives CAISFGPGTGGSEQYF.

CDR3 nucleotide sequence: TGTGCCAGCCACCGACGGGGCCAAGAGACCCAGTACTTC. This gives the protein CASHRRGQETQYF. The V gene is TRBV11-2, the J gene TRBJ2-5; possible D gene TRBD2, 5 bases. Germline V gene data show CDR1 as SGHAT and CDR2 as FQNNGV. V lost 8 bases and J 1 base, leaving 11 bases between the germline ends. The CDR3 contains 13 residues.

The J gene is TRBJ1-1, the V gene TRBV6-2 or TRBV6-3; 7 bases match TRBD1. The CDR3 length is 18 residues. V shed 6 bases, J shed 3 bases, and the junction held 19 bases outside the gene matches. Germline CDR1 and CDR2: MNHEY and SVGEGT. CDR3 nucleotides: TGTGCCAGCAGAAGGCAGGGGGAAGGGGGTATACGGGACACTGAAGCTTTCTTT. This encodes CASRRQGEGGIRDTEAFF.

This clonotype was counted at least ten times. This chain connects TRBV6-1 to TRBJ2-2; the D is unclear. V lost 2 bases and J lost 5, with 6 bases in between. This CDR3 is built from 13 residues. CDR1 and CDR2 (germline): MNHNS, SASEGT. The CDR3 spells CASSEPVTGELFF. In DNA form, the CDR3 reads TGTGCCAGCAGTGAACCGGTAACCGGGGAGCTGTTTTTT.

In its sample, this clonotype was seen many times. The chain combines TRBV12-3 or TRBV12-4 with TRBJ1-1; no reliable D call. Trimming left V 4 bases short and J 0 bases short, with 3 bases between. CDR3 length: 12 residues. The CDR3 coding sequence is TGTGCCAGCAGTTCCATGAACACTGAAGCTTTCTTT. Residues: CASSSMNTEAFF.

The chain carries TRBV6-5 and TRBJ2-7, with 9 positions matching TRBD1. V shed 4 bases and J 5 bases; nucleotides not matched to a gene: 15. The CDR3 length is 17 residues. Looked up from germline, CDR1 is MNHEY and CDR2 is SVGAGI. This chain's CDR3 is CASSSYSPGQGLDEQYF. The CDR3 DNA follows: TGTGCCAGCAGTTCATACAGCCCGGGACAGGGACTCGACGAGCAGTACTTC.

This clonotype was seen a handful of times. The chain employs TRBV15 and TRBJ1-1, with 7 bases identical to TRBD1. Germline V gives CDR1 LNHNV, CDR2 YYDKDF (reference sequence). The CDR3 loop spans 15 amino acids. The V gene end was trimmed by 5 bases and the J gene end by 3 bases; junction bases not matched to a gene: 9. The CDR3 here is CATSSRQGWDTEAFF. In DNA, the CDR3 is TGTGCCACCAGCTCTCGACAGGGATGGGACACTGAAGCTTTCTTT.

CDR3 region: CASSLDGRGYSGANVLTF. DNA for the CDR3: TGTGCCAGCAGCTTAGATGGACGGGGGTACTCTGGGGCCAACGTCCTGACTTTC. The chain carries TRBV11-1 and TRBJ2-6, with a possible D match to TRBD2 (6 bases). Germline loops: CDR1 SGHAT, CDR2 FQDESV (reference sequence). This CDR3 is built from 18 residues. V gave up 1 base and J gave up 0 bases, with 13 bases separating them.

Many counts were recorded for this clonotype. The chain uses TRBV12-3 or TRBV12-4 and TRBJ1-1; 8 positions match TRBD1. This CDR3 has 13 residues. Unmatched junction bases numbered 6, after V lost 7 bases and J lost 5 bases. CDR3 bases: TGTGCCAGCAACCGACAGGGGTGGACTGAAGCTTTCTTT. Protein: CASNRQGWTEAFF.

The chain combines TRBV6-2 or TRBV6-3 with TRBJ2-7; tentatively, D is TRBD1 (5 bases). Trimming left V 4 bases short and J 2 bases short, with 12 bases between. Germline assignment: CDR1 MNHEY and CDR2 SVGEGT. CDR3 length: 14 amino acids. CDR3 coding DNA: TGTGCCAGCAGTTTTCCTCCGACAGCCTACGAGCAGTACGTC. Translation: CASSFPPTAYEQYV.

The genes are TRBV6-4 and TRBJ2-1; TRBD2 aligns across 11 bases. The CDR3 covers 15 residues. V lost 4 bases, J lost 3 bases, and 2 bases stayed unmatched. CDR1 and CDR2 from the germline V gene are MRHNA and SNTAGT. The CDR3 sequence is CASSVLAGDYNEQFF. The CDR3, as DNA: TGTGCCAGCAGTGTACTAGCGGGGGACTACAATGAGCAGTTCTTC.

The sample holds many counts of this clonotype. CDR3 residues: CASSLGGEGSSYEQYF. The DNA for the CDR3 is TGTGCCAGCAGCTTAGGAGGGGAGGGGAGCTCCTACGAGCAGTACTTC. The J gene is TRBJ2-7, the V gene TRBV7-2; 7 nucleotides line up with TRBD2. The germline V gene has CDR1 SGHTA and CDR2 FQGNSA. Trimming took 1 base from V and 0 from J; bases not matched to a gene: 6. This CDR3 contains 16 residues.